Reported below is one TCR beta chain. Generated by immunoSEQ multiplex PCR, the TCRdb table keeps only in-frame clones and is missing some. The table shows tens of thousands of clones, with approximately 91% occurring only once. The entry originates in a study of T cell changes during pregnancy in multiple sclerosis. The germline gives CDR1 SGHNT, CDR2 YENEEA. The J segment lost 6 bases and the V segment lost 5 bases, leaving 4 bases of the junction unmatched. The CDR3 is 13 amino acids. This chain joins TRBV11-3 and TRBJ2-1; TRBD2 matches at 7 bases. Sample: peripheral blood, taken after pregnancy. The sequence was collected from a female donor in good health, enrolled as a control in a pregnancy study. The CDR3 DNA reads TGTGCCAGCAGCGTGGGAGGGGTCAATGAGCAGTTCTTC. Amino acid sequence: CASSVGGVNEQFF. The full variable domain, its missing parts supplied by reference TRBV11-3 and TRBJ2-1, is EAGVVQSPRYKIIEKKQPVAFWCNPISGHNTLYWYLQNLGQGPELLIRYENEEAVDDSQLPKDRFSAERLKGVDSTLKIQPAELGDSAVYLCASSVGGVNEQFFGPGTRLTVL.